The clone carrying this T cell receptor (beta chain) was observed a handful of times. Using its own MiXCR run on the 5' RACE reads, TCRdb lists one record per CDR3 protein. The table shows roughly 120,000 distinct CDR3 sequences, with 10% to 15% occurring only once. This specimen comes from a study of spatial heterogeneity in lung cancer. Study-level background: Alpha-chain sequences were detected in numbers that were consistently lower than beta-chain sequences.

Time point described: blood at routine non-recurrence follow-up after resection. Unsorted whole RNA from tumor, nontumor lung or frozen PBMC underwent sequencing. The sequence derives from a male donor with early-stage non-small cell lung cancer. The specimen comprised PBMCs, sampled at follow-up.

CDR3 coding DNA: TGCAGTGCTAACCGAAAACTCGGGGCCAGGGAGAACAATCAGCCCCAGCATTTT. Protein product: CSANRKLGARENNQPQHF. The rearrangement links TRBV20-1 to TRBJ1-5, with D possibly being TRBD1 (5 bases). CDR1 and CDR2 (germline): DFQATT, SNEGSKA (reference sequence). V shed 4 bases and J shed 3 bases, with 25 bases lying between them. This CDR3 region has 18 residues.